Listed below are T cell receptor beta chains from one sample, sequenced in a study of regulatory T cells in long-lasting Graves disease. TCRdb recomputed calls from the multiplex PCR reads with MiXCR, one row per CDR3 protein. The sample holds around 400,000 distinct CDR3 sequences, 15% seen once. These data also featured in a second study, about T cells in Graves' hyperthyroidism and ophthalmopathy.

Here the sequenced sample was peripheral blood mononuclear cells (PBMCs), taken at new diagnosis, from a patient treated with antithyroid drugs. The receptors stem from a woman aged 40 to 50 with Graves disease. Both conserved end residues are part of each CDR3. Fields, in order: clone size, CDR3 length, D gene, V gene, J gene, CDR3 protein, CDR3 DNA. A D gene is named only where the DNA matches it firmly. Clone size is given for some rows only: seen once, a few or many times, or a class if the clone is expanded.

size: many
length: 14
D: TRBD1
V: TRBV9
J: TRBJ2-7
CDR3: CASSVEGQGDEQYF
DNA: TGTGCCAGCAGCGTAGAGGGACAGGGGGACGAGCAGTACTTC

size: many
length: 17
D: -
V: TRBV25-1
J: TRBJ2-3
CDR3: CASSESYGDLNTDTQYF
DNA: TGTGCCAGCAGTGAATCTTATGGGGACCTAAACACAGATACGCAGTATTTT

size: many
length: 17
D: TRBD2
V: TRBV7-2
J: TRBJ2-3
CDR3: CASSPGLAGGLTDTQYF
DNA: TGTGCCAGCAGCCCCGGACTAGCGGGAGGCCTCACAGATACGCAGTATTTT

size: many
length: 14
D: -
V: TRBV28
J: TRBJ1-3
CDR3: CASSYPGIGNTIYF
DNA: TGTGCCAGCAGTTACCCGGGGATTGGAAACACCATATATTTT

size: few
length: 15
D: -
V: TRBV6-1
J: TRBJ2-1
CDR3: CASSELFGAGDEQFF
DNA: TGTGCCAGCAGTGAATTATTTGGGGCCGGGGATGAGCAGTTCTTC

size: many
length: 16
D: -
V: TRBV2
J: TRBJ2-1
CDR3: CASSDLGPPIYNEQFF
DNA: TGTGCCAGCAGTGATTTGGGACCACCGATATACAATGAGCAGTTCTTC

size: many
length: 12
D: -
V: TRBV3-1
J: TRBJ2-1
CDR3: CASSPPEGEQFF
DNA: TGTGCCAGCAGCCCCCCTGAGGGTGAGCAGTTCTTC

size: few
length: 16
D: TRBD2
V: TRBV20-1
J: TRBJ2-1
CDR3: CSANGPTSGTYNEQFF
DNA: TGCAGTGCGAACGGACCGACTAGCGGGACCTACAATGAGCAGTTCTTC

size: -
length: 16
D: TRBD1
V: TRBV7-8
J: TRBJ1-2
CDR3: CASSGRTGGVTGGYTF
DNA: TGTGCCAGCAGCGGGAGGACAGGTGGGGTCACAGGCGGCTACACCTTC

size: few
length: 15
D: -
V: TRBV2
J: TRBJ1-2
CDR3: CASSTRVRATYGYTF
DNA: TGTGCCAGCAGCACCAGGGTCAGGGCGACCTATGGCTACACCTTC

size: -
length: 19
D: -
V: TRBV6-1
J: TRBJ2-1
CDR3: CASSPESRRSISSYNEQFF
DNA: TGTGCCAGCAGTCCCGAAAGTAGGAGGTCCATAAGCTCCTACAATGAGCAGTTCTTC

size: few
length: 13
D: -
V: TRBV6-1
J: TRBJ1-5
CDR3: CASSLEVRLPQHF
DNA: TGTGCCAGCAGCCTGGAGGTCAGGCTACCCCAGCATTTT

size: -
length: 16
D: TRBD1
V: TRBV11-3
J: TRBJ1-5
CDR3: CASSLGAGTGDQPQHF
DNA: TGTGCCAGCAGCTTAGGGGCCGGGACAGGGGATCAGCCCCAGCATTTT

size: many
length: 17
D: TRBD2
V: TRBV20-1
J: TRBJ2-7
CDR3: CSARGTGGVTHSYEQYF
DNA: TGCAGTGCTAGAGGCACGGGGGGGGTTACTCACTCCTACGAGCAGTACTTC

size: many
length: 13
D: TRBD2
V: TRBV28
J: TRBJ2-7
CDR3: CASRSGSSYEQYF
DNA: TGTGCCAGCCGTAGCGGGAGCTCCTACGAGCAGTACTTC

size: many
length: 19
D: TRBD2
V: TRBV11-3
J: TRBJ2-6
CDR3: CASSKTGLAYSSGANVLTF
DNA: TGTGCCAGCAGCAAAACGGGACTAGCGTATTCCTCTGGGGCCAACGTCCTGACTTTC

size: many
length: 17
D: TRBD2
V: TRBV3-1
J: TRBJ2-7
CDR3: CASSPESAGGPSYEQYF
DNA: TGTGCCAGCAGCCCAGAATCAGCGGGAGGGCCCTCCTACGAGCAGTACTTC

size: few
length: 14
D: -
V: TRBV19
J: TRBJ1-2
CDR3: CASSIGPEDYGYTF
DNA: TGTGCCAGTAGTATAGGCCCGGAGGACTATGGCTACACCTTC

size: few
length: 16
D: TRBD2
V: TRBV20-1
J: TRBJ2-1
CDR3: CSARISGRPAYNEQFF
DNA: TGCAGCGCTAGGATTAGCGGGAGGCCCGCCTACAATGAGCAGTTCTTC

size: many
length: 13
D: TRBD1
V: TRBV11-3
J: TRBJ2-2
CDR3: CASSSRGRGELFF
DNA: TGTGCCAGCAGTAGCAGGGGGCGCGGGGAGCTGTTTTTT

size: few
length: 16
D: -
V: TRBV28
J: TRBJ2-3
CDR3: CASSHRTRASTDTQYF
DNA: TGTGCCAGCAGTCATCGGACAAGAGCTAGCACAGATACGCAGTATTTT

size: many
length: 16
D: TRBD1
V: TRBV7-8
J: TRBJ1-3
CDR3: CASSLGTGPTGNTIYF
DNA: TGTGCCAGCAGCTTAGGGACAGGGCCTACTGGAAACACCATATATTTT

size: many
length: 15
D: -
V: TRBV28
J: TRBJ2-2
CDR3: CATESRLVNTGELFF
DNA: TGTGCCACCGAATCTCGACTAGTCAACACCGGGGAGCTGTTTTTT

size: many
length: 14
D: TRBD2
V: TRBV28
J: TRBJ2-7
CDR3: CASSFTSGRMLQYF
DNA: TGTGCCAGCAGTTTTACTAGCGGGAGAATGTTGCAGTACTTC

size: -
length: 16
D: TRBD1
V: TRBV4-1
J: TRBJ2-7
CDR3: CASSPLAGGDPYEQYF
DNA: TGCGCCAGCAGCCCCCTGGCAGGGGGCGATCCCTACGAGCAGTACTTC

size: few
length: 14
D: TRBD1
V: TRBV5-1
J: TRBJ1-1
CDR3: CASRSQGANTEAFF
DNA: TGCGCCAGCAGGTCACAGGGGGCGAACACTGAAGCTTTCTTT

size: -
length: 14
D: TRBD1
V: TRBV11-2
J: TRBJ2-7
CDR3: CASSTYGTGDEQYF
DNA: TGTGCCAGCAGCACCTACGGGACAGGGGACGAGCAGTACTTC

size: many
length: 13
D: -
V: TRBV28
J: TRBJ2-2
CDR3: CASSLPGSGELFF
DNA: TGTGCCAGCAGCCTCCCCGGGAGCGGGGAGCTGTTTTTT

size: few
length: 16
D: -
V: TRBV12-3/TRBV12-4
J: TRBJ2-1
CDR3: CASSSPALADHNGQFF
DNA: TGTGCCAGCAGTTCTCCCGCCCTAGCTGATCACAATGGGCAGTTCTTC

size: few
length: 12
D: -
V: TRBV29-1
J: TRBJ1-1
CDR3: CSVDLLRTEAFF
DNA: TGCAGCGTTGACTTACTTAGGACTGAAGCTTTCTTT

size: many
length: 14
D: -
V: TRBV3-1
J: TRBJ1-1
CDR3: CASSQDGRDAEAFF
DNA: TGTGCCAGCAGCCAAGATGGAAGGGACGCTGAAGCTTTCTTT

size: many
length: 15
D: -
V: TRBV25-1
J: TRBJ2-1
CDR3: CASDGGGRSYNEQFF
DNA: TGTGCCAGCGACGGGGGCGGGAGATCCTACAATGAGCAGTTCTTC

size: many
length: 17
D: -
V: TRBV19
J: TRBJ1-2
CDR3: CASRAWFGEDPGYGYTF
DNA: TGTGCCAGTAGGGCCTGGTTCGGGGAGGATCCAGGCTATGGCTACACCTTC

size: many
length: 19
D: TRBD2
V: TRBV28
J: TRBJ2-5
CDR3: CASSFPLAGGPRIKETQYF
DNA: TGTGCCAGCAGTTTCCCACTAGCGGGAGGGCCTCGCATTAAAGAGACCCAGTACTTC

size: many
length: 14
D: -
V: TRBV9
J: TRBJ1-2
CDR3: CASSEKTGSHGYTF
DNA: TGTGCCAGCAGCGAAAAGACTGGGTCCCATGGCTACACCTTC

size: many
length: 12
D: TRBD2
V: TRBV5-1
J: TRBJ2-3
CDR3: CASSLETSGKYF
DNA: TGCGCCAGCAGCTTGGAGACTAGCGGGAAATATTTT

size: many
length: 16
D: TRBD1
V: TRBV2
J: TRBJ2-3
CDR3: CASRPRDRTSTDTQYF
DNA: TGTGCCAGCAGGCCCCGGGACAGAACTAGCACAGATACGCAGTATTTT

size: many
length: 14
D: -
V: TRBV18
J: TRBJ2-3
CDR3: CASSPPQGPDTQYF
DNA: TGTGCCAGCTCACCACCCCAGGGCCCAGATACGCAGTATTTT

size: few
length: 15
D: -
V: TRBV4-3
J: TRBJ1-2
CDR3: CASSQKWEGGYGYTF
DNA: TGCGCCAGCAGCCAAAAGTGGGAGGGGGGCTATGGCTACACCTTC

size: -
length: 15
D: TRBD2
V: TRBV12-3/TRBV12-4
J: TRBJ2-3
CDR3: CASSLRTRRTDTQYF
DNA: TGTGCCAGCAGTTTACGGACTAGACGCACAGATACGCAGTATTTT